What follows are 21 T cell receptor beta chains derived from one specimen sequenced in a study of blood T cell repertoires in COVID-19. Profiling relied on immunoSEQ multiplex PCR, and the TCRdb table lists in-frame clones only, not all of them. The table includes 250,000 to 300,000 clones, around 90% detected once. Sequenced input: PBMCs or T cells enriched from blood (not recorded which). Receptors were obtained from a human donor in a cohort exposed to, infected with or recovered from COVID-19 (not recorded which). The donor label of this sample is uncertain.

This chain links TRBV12-3 or TRBV12-4 with TRBJ2-5; D not certain. The CDR3 runs 12 residues. V was shortened by 7 bases and J by 4 bases, with 10 bases between the two germline ends. CDR3 nucleotides: TGTGCCAGCACCAATCGCGGAGAGACCCAGTACTTC. It translates to CASTNRGETQYF.

V is TRBV30 and J is TRBJ2-1; 7 bases agree with TRBD2. The J segment lost 9 bases and the V segment lost 3 bases, leaving 5 bases of the junction unmatched. The germline V gene encodes CDR1 GTSNPN and CDR2 SVGIG (reference sequence). The CDR3 totals 12 residues. The CDR3 loop is CAWSAGRGEQFF. The CDR3 nucleotides are TGTGCCTGGAGCGCAGGGAGGGGTGAGCAGTTCTTC.

The rearrangement uses TRBV3-1 (or the pseudogene TRBV3-2) and TRBJ1-1, with 8 bases identical to TRBD1. Germline trimming cut 4 bases from V and 1 base from J; bases unmatched to any gene: 5. The CDR3 loop spans 15 amino acids. CDR1 is LGHDT, CDR2 YNNKEL, per germline (reference sequence). CDR3 in DNA: TGTGCCAGCAGCCCTTACAGGGGGTGGAACACTGAAGCTTTCTTT. Translated: CASSPYRGWNTEAFF.

The chain is built from TRBV4-2 and TRBJ2-7; a possible D gene is TRBD1 (5 bases). The germline V and J ends were trimmed by 1 base and 6 bases, with 16 bases remaining between them. Looked up from germline, CDR1 is LGHNA and CDR2 is YNFKEQ. This CDR3 is built from 15 residues. For the CDR3, the DNA is TGTGCCAGCAGCCAAGCAGGGAACCGTTTCATCGAGCAGTACTTC. Translated, it gives CASSQAGNRFIEQYF.

The rearrangement links TRBV19 to TRBJ1-4; D is ambiguous. Germline loops: CDR1 LNHDA, CDR2 SQIVND (reference sequence). Deletions cut 4 bases from V and 2 bases from J, with 17 bases between. The CDR3 is 17 amino acids. The CDR3 DNA reads TGTGCCAGTAGTACCCCCTCAGCCGGGTTCACTAATGAAAAACTGTTTTTT. It translates to CASSTPSAGFTNEKLFF. The whole variable domain, filled in from reference TRBV19 and TRBJ1-4, reads DGGITQSPKYLFRKEGQNVTLSCEQNLNHDAMYWYRQDPGQGLRLIYYSQIVNDFQKGDIAEGYSVSREKKESFPLTVTSAQKNPTAFYLCASSTPSAGFTNEKLFFGSGTQLSVL.

CDR3 amino acids: CASSQIGGSSYEQYF. CDR3 nucleotides: TGCGCCAGCAGCCAAATCGGGGGTAGCTCCTACGAGCAGTACTTC. The V call is TRBV4-1, the J call TRBJ2-7, with D perhaps TRBD2 (6 bases). Germline lookup yields CDR1 MGHRA and CDR2 YSYEKL. V was trimmed by 2 bases and J by 0 bases, leaving 11 bases between them. This CDR3 has 15 residues.

J is TRBJ1-1 and V is TRBV5-6, with 9 bases aligning to TRBD1. Germline loops: CDR1 SGHDT, CDR2 YYEEEE. The CDR3 is 15 residues long. J was trimmed by 3 bases and V by 4 bases; bases with no gene match: 7. The CDR3 sequence: CASSLLGQGDTEAFF. The CDR3 coding sequence is TGTGCCAGCAGCCTCCTGGGACAGGGTGACACTGAAGCTTTCTTT.

The rearrangement uses TRBV2 and TRBJ1-1; D perhaps matches TRBD1 (5 bases). Trimming removed 8 bases at V and 5 bases at J, with 12 bases between. The CDR3 consists of 12 residues. Germline CDR1 reads SNHLY; CDR2 reads FYNNEI. The CDR3 loop is CASGRERTEAFF. CDR3 DNA sequence: TGTGCCAGCGGCAGGGAAAGAACTGAAGCTTTCTTT.

The chain has TRBV30 and TRBJ1-2; unclear D gene. CDR1 GTSNPN and CDR2 SVGIG come from the germline V gene (reference sequence). The CDR3 runs to 13 residues. Trimming removed 1 base from V and 0 bases from J, with 6 bases in between. This CDR3 is CAWSGGANYGYTF. CDR3 bases: TGTGCCTGGAGTGGTGGAGCTAACTATGGCTACACCTTC.

The gene calls are TRBV10-2 and TRBJ2-6, with 9 nucleotides matching TRBD2. Germline V gene data show CDR1 as WSHSY and CDR2 as SAAADI. CDR3 length equals 14 residues. V was pared by 11 bases and J by 4 bases, with 6 bases of the junction left unmatched. In nucleotides, the CDR3 is TGCGCCCGCGGGGGGGTTACGGGGGCCAACGTCCTGACTTTC. Encoded protein: CARGGVTGANVLTF.

This clone was seen more than once but under ten times. V gene TRBV4-1 combines with J gene TRBJ1-6; perhaps TRBD1 as D (5 bases). The CDR3 loop spans 15 amino acids. The germline V gene has CDR1 MGHRA and CDR2 YSYEKL. Trimming stripped 1 base from V and 9 bases from J, with 13 bases between. As DNA, the CDR3 is TGCGCCAGCAGCCAAGGACCCAGGGAAGGTTCACCCCTCCACTTT. This codes for CASSQGPREGSPLHF.

The chain couples TRBV19 to TRBJ1-6; D unclear. Per germline, CDR1 LNHDA and CDR2 SQIVND (reference sequence). V was cut by 11 bases and J by 4 bases, with 15 bases left in between. The CDR3 is 14 amino acids. The CDR3 protein is CASRADGYNSPLHF. Here the CDR3 DNA reads TGTGCCTCGAGGGCGGATGGGTATAATTCACCCCTCCACTTT.

The gene calls are TRBV10-1 and TRBJ1-1; 7 nucleotides align to TRBD1. Germline loops: CDR1 WNHNN, CDR2 SYGVQD (reference sequence). This CDR3 is built from 14 residues. V trimming: 3 bases; J trimming: 1 base; junction bases outside the gene matches: 2. CDR3 bases: TGCGCCAGCAGTGAAGGGACAGCGAACACTGAAGCTTTCTTT. Protein: CASSEGTANTEAFF.

The V and J genes are TRBV11-2 and TRBJ2-2, with no clear D. Trimming cost V 5 bases and J 4 bases, with 8 bases left between them. This CDR3 is 13 amino acids long. Germline lookup yields CDR1 SGHAT and CDR2 FQNNGV. CDR3 bases: TGTGCCAGCAGCCCCCTAGGCACCGGGGAGCTGTTTTTT. It encodes CASSPLGTGELFF.

This chain joins TRBV29-1 and TRBJ1-2, with TRBD1 as a possible D gene (6 bases). The germline V and J ends were trimmed by 4 bases and 2 bases, with 8 bases remaining between them. CDR3 length: 12 amino acids. CDR1 SQVTM and CDR2 ANQGSEA come from the germline V gene. The CDR3 here is CSVGGQNYGYTF. The CDR3 DNA reads as TGCAGCGTTGGTGGACAGAACTATGGCTACACCTTC.

V usage is TRBV29-1 and J usage is TRBJ1-2; 9 nucleotides align to TRBD1. With 0 bases clipped from V and 8 bases from J, the junction kept 7 bases outside the gene matches. The CDR3 spans 14 residues. CDR1 and CDR2 (germline): SQVTM, ANQGSEA. CDR3 sequence reads: CSVEDRGQGSGYTF. In DNA, the CDR3 is TGCAGCGTTGAAGATCGGGGACAGGGATCCGGCTACACCTTC.

CDR3 sequence (DNA): TGTGCCAGCAGCTTCGGGACTAGCGGGGGGGACAATGAGCAGTTCTTC. Translated: CASSFGTSGGDNEQFF. The chain recombines TRBV7-7 with TRBJ2-1; 16 nucleotides match TRBD2. The germline V gene encodes CDR1 SSHAT and CDR2 FNYEAQ (reference sequence). Trimming removed 3 bases from V and 5 bases from J; junction bases left unmatched: 1. CDR3 length: 16 residues.

The rearrangement joins TRBV30 to TRBJ2-7, with D perhaps TRBD1 (6 bases). This CDR3 has 15 residues. CDR1 is GTSNPN, CDR2 SVGIG, per germline (reference sequence). V lost 3 bases and J 2 bases, leaving 17 bases between the germline ends. The CDR3 coding sequence is TGTGCCTGGAGAGGACAGTATCTTCACCCCTACGAGCAGTACTTC. It yields the protein CAWRGQYLHPYEQYF.

The table lists this clone with a count of one. The genes are TRBV27 and TRBJ1-2; D gene ambiguous. V lost 3 bases to trimming and J lost 0 bases, with 5 bases between them. The CDR3 totals 13 residues. Per germline, CDR1 MNHEY and CDR2 SMNVEV (reference sequence). CDR3 loop: CASSFGANYGYTF. CDR3 bases: TGTGCCAGCAGTTTCGGGGCTAACTATGGCTACACCTTC.

This rearrangement joins TRBV25-1 to TRBJ1-6, with no clear D. V gave up 3 bases and J gave up 9 bases, with 15 bases separating them. The germline gives CDR1 MGHDK, CDR2 SYGVNS. The CDR3 has 15 amino acids. The CDR3 region has the DNA TGTGCCAGCAGTGATCTAGGGAGGACGGGTTCACCCCTCCACTTT. Translating it yields CASSDLGRTGSPLHF.

V gene TRBV19 combines with J gene TRBJ2-4, with TRBD1 matching over 11 bases. Germline V gives CDR1 LNHDA, CDR2 SQIVND (reference sequence). The V gene end was trimmed by 2 bases and the J gene end by 0 bases; junction bases not matched to a gene: 3. CDR3 length: 17 residues. Written as DNA, the CDR3 is TGTGCCAGTAGTATATGGGACAGGGGGATAGCCAAAAACATTCAGTACTTC. Protein: CASSIWDRGIAKNIQYF. The whole variable domain, remainder taken from reference TRBV19 and TRBJ2-4, is DGGITQSPKYLFRKEGQNVTLSCEQNLNHDAMYWYRQDPGQGLRLIYYSQIVNDFQKGDIAEGYSVSREKKESFPLTVTSAQKNPTAFYLCASSIWDRGIAKNIQYFGAGTRLSVL.